The clone carrying this T cell receptor (beta chain) has more than one count but fewer than ten. The sample is drawn from a study of T-cell memory formation after mild COVID-19. TCRdb passed the 5' RACE reads through MiXCR, listing each CDR3 protein once. The sample includes around 410,000 distinct CDR3 sequences, about 25% of them seen just once. The CDR3 is 13 amino acids. V was clipped by 6 bases and J by 3 bases, with 13 bases between them. Germline V lookup: CDR1 SQVTM, CDR2 ANQGSEA. The chain uses TRBV29-1 and TRBJ2-3; perhaps TRBD2 as D (5 bases). The origin of this receptor is an adult woman who had mild COVID-19 (a few samples of this study predate the infection). Cell type and time point are not known. The sequenced sample consisted of PBMCs or a T cell subset sorted from them (not recorded which). CDR3 sequence (DNA): TGCAGCGTGCTAGCTAGGGCTACAGATACGCAGTATTTT. Translated: CSVLARATDTQYF.